This TCR beta chain was captured in a study of blood T cells in healthy people across ages. Regarding the study as a whole: Roughly linearly, TCR beta diversity per million T cells fell as age increased.

Worth noting for this clonotype: Its antigen is unidentified.

The CDR3 extends over 19 amino acids. Germline-derived CDR1 and CDR2 are MDHEN and SYDVKM. The J segment lost 7 bases and the V segment lost 3 bases, leaving 17 bases of the junction unmatched. Combining a sample-barcoded 5' primer with a J-beta primer mix, a second PCR ran for roughly 7 to 12 cycles. TCRdb reprocessed the 5' RACE reads via MiXCR and lists one record per CDR3 protein. Of fewer than 950,000 distinct CDR3 sequences listed, about 53% are singletons. Sequencing was performed on blood. The V gene is TRBV28, the J gene TRBJ2-4; 11 bases align to TRBD2. This TCR derives from a man older than 75 in good health. CDR3 in amino acids: CASSFPPSLAGGRLNIQYF. In DNA form, the CDR3 reads TGTGCCAGCAGTTTCCCCCCTTCATTAGCGGGAGGGCGACTCAACATTCAGTACTTC.